A selection of T cell receptor beta chains follows, all from one sample in a study of T cell responses to AZD1222 COVID-19 vaccine. The method was immunoSEQ multiplex PCR; TCRdb's version includes in-frame clones alone and lacks a portion of them. Among approximately 150,000 clones listed, 85% to 95% were seen once. The specimen was peripheral blood, collected on day 0 of AZD1222 vaccination. The source is an adult in good health. The CDR3 runs from the conserved cysteine through the conserved F or W. Fields, in order: V gene, clone size, D gene, J gene, CDR3 DNA, CDR3 protein. The D gene is left open where the match is weak. Size values are once, few and many counts, or a class for expanded clones, and some rows have none.

>TRBV11-1|.|.|TRBJ2-5
TGTGCCAGCAGCTCGAGGAGGGGGTGGCAAGAGACCCAGTACTTC
CASSSRRGWQETQYF
>TRBV6-2/TRBV6-3|.|TRBD2|TRBJ2-2
TGTGCCAGCCGCCGCGCGGGGGGCACCGGGGAGCTGTTTTTT
CASRRAGGTGELFF
>TRBV4-3|.|TRBD1|TRBJ2-7
TGCGCCAGCAGCAGCTACAGGGGACACTACGAGCAGTACTTC
CASSSYRGHYEQYF
>TRBV21-1|once|.|TRBJ1-3
TGTGCCAGCAGCAAACATCGGGGGGTTAGCTCTGGAAACACCATATATTTT
CASSKHRGVSSGNTIYF
>TRBV30|few|.|TRBJ1-1
TGTGCCTGGCTATTGGACGGCACTGAAGCTTTCTTT
CAWLLDGTEAFF
>TRBV6-1|.|.|TRBJ1-6
TGTGCCAGCAGTGAACGGGCCGCCGCCTTAGGGGCGCCCCTCCACTTT
CASSERAAALGAPLHF
>TRBV7-8|.|.|TRBJ2-5
TGTGCCAGCAGCCCACGGGCCAGCAGACAAGAGACCCAGTACTTC
CASSPRASRQETQYF
>TRBV6-6|.|.|TRBJ2-3
TGTGCCAGCAGTTACGACCGCAGCACAGATACGCAGTATTTT
CASSYDRSTDTQYF
>TRBV28|.|.|TRBJ2-5
TGTGCCAGCACAAAAACGAGGGGGTGGGATGGAGAGACCCAGTACTTC
CASTKTRGWDGETQYF
>TRBV3-1/TRBV3-2|.|.|TRBJ2-1
TGTGCCAGCAGCCAAGCAGGGAGCAATGAGCAGTTCTTC
CASSQAGSNEQFF
>TRBV3-1/TRBV3-2|.|TRBD1|TRBJ2-2
TGTGCCAGCAGCCATTCAGACAGGGATACCGGGGAGCTGTTTTTT
CASSHSDRDTGELFF
>TRBV19|.|.|TRBJ1-2
TGTGCCAGTTCTTCGAGCAGGACGACGGGCTACACCTTC
CASSSSRTTGYTF
>TRBV19|.|TRBD2|TRBJ2-3
TGTGCCAGTAGTATAGGCGGGGGGCCCACAGATACGCAGTATTTT
CASSIGGGPTDTQYF
>TRBV7-6|.|.|TRBJ2-3
TGTGCCAGCAGCTCACCGGGACTCTGGTATTTT
CASSSPGLWYF
>TRBV28|.|.|TRBJ2-7
TGTGCCAGCAGCCCCGGGGCCTTTAGGTACGAGCAGTACTTC
CASSPGAFRYEQYF
>TRBV7-9|.|.|TRBJ1-2
TGTGCCAGCAGCTTAGTAGGGGGTCGGTCAGAAGCTAACTATGGCTACACCTTC
CASSLVGGRSEANYGYTF
>TRBV5-4|.|.|TRBJ1-4
TGTGCCAGCAGCTCCCCGGGAAATGAAAAACTGTTTTTT
CASSSPGNEKLFF
>TRBV3-1/TRBV3-2|.|.|TRBJ1-6
TGTGCCAGCAGCCCTCCCAGCGGCCTAAAGAATTCACCCCTCCACTTT
CASSPPSGLKNSPLHF